A selection of T cell receptor beta chains follows, all from one sample in a study of response to subunit inactivated influenza vaccine. TCRdb ran MiXCR on the RT-PCR reads and lists one entry per CDR3 protein. The sample shows about 540,000 distinct CDR3 sequences, roughly a quarter of them seen only once. These records were also assigned to another study, of T cells expressing NK-cell markers.

The sample consisted of CD4+ T cells sorted from PBMCs, taken 12 days after vaccination. These receptors all stem from a man between 50 and 59 years old who received an inactivated influenza vaccine. The CDR3 runs from the conserved cysteine through the conserved F or W. A D gene is named only where the DNA matches it firmly. Clone size, where shown, is once, few, many, or a class for clones that have expanded.

size | D | J | V | CDR3 | DNA
. | . | TRBJ2-7 | TRBV20-1 | CSARVGGGPYEQYF | TGCAGTGCTAGAGTAGGGGGAGGGCCCTACGAGCAGTACTTC
few | . | TRBJ2-7 | TRBV5-4 | CASSATGGEQYF | TGTGCCAGCAGCGCAACCGGTGGAGAGCAGTACTTC
. | TRBD1 | TRBJ2-7 | TRBV20-1 | CSASPGTGGSEQYF | TGCAGTGCTTCCCCCGGGACAGGGGGCTCCGAGCAGTACTTC
few | . | TRBJ2-2 | TRBV7-2 | CASSLEMTPGTGELFF | TGTGCCAGCAGCTTAGAGATGACCCCGGGCACCGGGGAGCTGTTTTTT
. | . | TRBJ1-1 | TRBV5-1 | CATFSGRKAFF | TGCGCCACCTTTTCGGGCCGAAAAGCTTTCTTT
. | . | TRBJ2-5 | TRBV19 | CASSTGLNQAQETQYF | TGTGCCAGTAGTACCGGACTCAATCAAGCCCAAGAGACCCAGTACTTC
few | . | TRBJ2-7 | TRBV5-5 | CASRPHTTGTYEQYF | TGTGCCAGCAGGCCCCACACAACTGGGACTTACGAGCAGTACTTC
few | TRBD1 | TRBJ2-3 | TRBV20-1 | CSAKGTGGTDTQYF | TGCAGTGCTAAGGGGACAGGTGGAACAGATACGCAGTATTTT
few | TRBD1 | TRBJ2-2 | TRBV5-1 | CASSLEGQGVHTGELFF | TGCGCCAGCAGCTTGGAGGGACAGGGGGTTCACACCGGGGAGCTGTTTTTT
. | . | TRBJ2-5 | TRBV7-2 | CASSPQNRDHSTETQYF | TGTGCCAGCAGCCCCCAAAACCGGGACCATTCGACAGAGACCCAGTACTTC
. | . | TRBJ1-2 | TRBV3-1 | CASSQAGLPYGYTF | TGTGCCAGCAGCCAAGCAGGCCTGCCCTATGGCTACACCTTC
few | TRBD2 | TRBJ2-1 | TRBV7-7 | CASVGSGGYNEQFF | TGTGCTAGCGTCGGTAGCGGGGGATACAATGAGCAGTTCTTC
. | TRBD1 | TRBJ2-7 | TRBV28 | CASTDRAHEQYF | TGTGCCAGCACAGACAGGGCCCACGAGCAGTACTTC
. | TRBD1 | TRBJ1-2 | TRBV6-1 | CASSAQGQGADYGYTF | TGTGCCAGCAGTGCCCAGGGACAGGGGGCTGACTATGGCTACACCTTC
. | . | TRBJ2-3 | TRBV12-3/TRBV12-4 | CASSLYLPTDTQYF | TGTGCCAGCAGTTTATACTTACCCACAGATACGCAGTATTTT
. | . | TRBJ2-7 | TRBV11-2 | CASSLGTVNYEQYF | TGTGCCAGCAGCCTAGGGACGGTAAACTACGAGCAGTACTTC
few | TRBD2 | TRBJ2-3 | TRBV20-1 | CSSKPGGPKDTQYF | TGCAGTTCGAAACCGGGGGGGCCCAAAGATACGCAGTATTTT
few | . | TRBJ2-7 | TRBV29-1 | CSALTGFSYEQYF | TGCAGCGCACTGACTGGATTCTCCTACGAGCAGTACTTC
. | . | TRBJ2-2 | TRBV5-1 | CASSLGFSGTRANTGELFF | TGCGCCAGCAGCTTGGGTTTTTCGGGCACGAGAGCCAACACCGGGGAGCTGTTTTTT
. | TRBD2 | TRBJ2-2 | TRBV6-4 | CASTAGTSFGTGELFF | TGTGCCAGCACCGCTGGGACTAGCTTTGGCACCGGGGAGCTGTTTTTT
many | . | TRBJ2-3 | TRBV28 | CASSLSSTDTQYF | TGTGCCAGCAGTTTGTCGTCCACAGATACGCAGTATTTT
. | . | TRBJ2-3 | TRBV19 | CASSMLSGLGTDTQYF | TGTGCCAGTAGTATGTTGTCCGGTCTCGGCACAGATACGCAGTATTTT
. | . | TRBJ2-5 | TRBV7-7 | CASSFDSTQETQYF | TGTGCCAGCAGCTTTGACAGTACACAAGAGACCCAGTACTTC
. | . | TRBJ2-7 | TRBV20-1 | CSARDLRGGDEQYF | TGCAGTGCTAGAGATCTGAGGGGGGGCGACGAGCAGTACTTC
few | TRBD1 | TRBJ2-3 | TRBV5-1 | CASSRTGGTLTDTQYF | TGCGCCAGCAGCAGGACAGGGGGAACCCTCACAGATACGCAGTATTTT
many | TRBD1 | TRBJ1-2 | TRBV4-2 | CASSQGMGQGFGGYTF | TGTGCCAGCAGCCAAGGAATGGGACAGGGCTTTGGAGGCTACACCTTC
few | TRBD1 | TRBJ1-2 | TRBV6-2/TRBV6-3 | CASSPTGGLINYGYTF | TGTGCCAGCAGTCCGACAGGGGGCCTGATTAACTATGGCTACACCTTC
. | TRBD1 | TRBJ2-5 | TRBV7-2 | CASSLAPDRGFETQYF | TGTGCCAGCAGCTTAGCCCCGGACAGGGGTTTTGAGACCCAGTACTTC
few | TRBD2 | TRBJ2-7 | TRBV29-1 | CSVGNSGAYEQYF | TGCAGCGTTGGTAATAGCGGGGCCTACGAGCAGTACTTC
few | TRBD2 | TRBJ2-1 | TRBV28 | CASSLQVGRGYNEQFF | TGTGCCAGCAGTTTGCAAGTCGGGAGGGGCTACAATGAGCAGTTCTTC
few | TRBD1 | TRBJ2-7 | TRBV5-1 | CASSTGQGTIYEQYF | TGCGCCAGCAGTACCGGACAGGGGACAATTTACGAGCAGTACTTC
. | . | TRBJ2-2 | TRBV18 | CASPPSRAGTGELFF | TGTGCCAGCCCACCTTCCCGGGCGGGCACCGGGGAGCTGTTTTTT
. | . | TRBJ1-5 | TRBV20-1 | CSARLGLNQPQHF | TGCAGTGCTAGATTAGGGTTGAATCAGCCCCAGCATTTT
. | TRBD2 | TRBJ2-1 | TRBV11-1 | CASSLAYGKREGRYNEQFF | TGTGCCAGCAGCTTAGCCTATGGAAAGCGGGAGGGCCGGTACAATGAGCAGTTCTTC
. | TRBD2 | TRBJ2-7 | TRBV19 | CASSDSGTSSEQYF | TGTGCCAGTAGCGACTCCGGGACTAGCAGCGAGCAGTACTTC
few | TRBD2 | TRBJ2-7 | TRBV6-2/TRBV6-3 | CASSYSRRGGLTTYEQYF | TGTGCCAGCAGTTACTCGAGGCGGGGAGGGTTGACGACCTACGAGCAGTACTTC
. | TRBD1 | TRBJ1-1 | TRBV5-5 | CASSPDRDEGTEAFF | TGTGCCAGCAGCCCGGACAGGGACGAGGGTACTGAAGCTTTCTTT
. | . | TRBJ1-2 | TRBV7-2 | CASSFRDKDYGYTF | TGTGCCAGCAGCTTCCGGGACAAGGACTATGGCTACACCTTC
few | . | TRBJ2-2 | TRBV10-1 | CASSGGQNTGELFF | TGCGCCAGCAGTGGGGGACAAAACACCGGGGAGCTGTTTTTT